This T cell receptor beta chain was captured by sequencing in a study of technical replicates of blood from a handful of donors (dated by TCRdb to the late 2010s). At the junction V is shortened by 1 base and J by 5 bases, with 10 bases in between. The CDR3 spans 13 residues, from the cysteine through the phenylalanine. The read is trimmed to its CDR3 DNA, 39 bases read in frame from base 1. For CDR1 and CDR2, the germline V gene (reference sequence) lists GTSNPN and SVGIG. Preparation of the library involved the immunoSEQ multiplex PCR assay. TCRdb stores this immuneACCESS table with in-frame sequences only. Part of the clones is absent; in the studies checked, under half of the shortfall reflects unresolved V genes, and no reason is known for the rest. The sample records about 83,000 clones, around nine tenths of which are singletons. About 0.26% of the sample lies in the top ten. To note about this clone: What antigen it recognizes has not been identified. Base qualities are missing; no much larger clone stands one base away.

The source of this sequence is a human donor in good health. The rearrangement combines TRBV30 with TRBJ2-3; TRBD2 is a possible D gene, resting on 5 matching bases. Source material: T cells isolated from PBMCs. The DNA sequence is given as TGTGCCTGGAGTGCCGGGGTGGGAGATACGCAGTATTTT. Translated, this is CAWSAGVGDTQYF.